Listed here are 15 T cell receptor beta chains from one sample, sequenced in a study of blood T cell repertoires in COVID-19. Generated by immunoSEQ multiplex PCR, the TCRdb table keeps only in-frame clones and is missing some. Of some 64,000 clones in the sample, 55% to 80% are singletons; the top ten hold about 5%. Sequenced input: peripheral blood. These receptors all stem from a woman in her 70s with COVID-19, enrolled during active disease.

This chain links TRBV21-1 with TRBJ2-7; the table assigns TRBD2, which was not confirmed against the DNA. TRBV21-1 is a documented pseudogene. The CDR3 runs to 18 residues. CDR3 coding DNA: TGTGCCAGCAGTACTAAACAAGCTAGACTAGCGGGGAGATACGAGCAGTACGTC. The encoded protein is CASSTKQARLAGRYEQYV.

The chain employs TRBV7-3 and TRBJ1-1; maybe TRBD1 (5 bases). Trimming removed 6 bases at V and 6 bases at J, with 17 bases between. The CDR3 has 14 amino acids. Germline lookup yields CDR1 SGHTA and CDR2 FQGTGA. The CDR3 sequence: CASRHYGGSAEAFF. In nucleotides, the CDR3 is TGTGCCAGCAGGCATTACGGGGGTAGCGCTGAAGCTTTCTTT.

V is TRBV27 and J is TRBJ1-2, with 11 positions matching TRBD1. The germline gives CDR1 MNHEY, CDR2 SMNVEV (reference sequence). V lost 8 bases to trimming and J lost 5 bases; unmatched junction nucleotides: 4. CDR3 size: 13 residues. CDR3 sequence: CASGDRGRYGYTF. The CDR3 bases are TGTGCCAGCGGGGACAGGGGGAGATATGGCTACACCTTC.

This chain joins TRBV6-2 or TRBV6-3 and TRBJ2-7, with TRBD2 as a possible D gene (6 bases). V was clipped by 4 bases and J by 1 base, with 14 bases between them. This CDR3 is 15 amino acids long. Germline V gene lookup returns CDR1 MNHEY and CDR2 SVGEGT. CDR3 DNA: TGTGCCAGCAGTTCCGGCGGGGCGGGTTCCTACGAGCAGTACGTC. Translating it yields CASSSGGAGSYEQYV.

Comments on this clone: Additional DNA sequences in this sample encode the identical CDR3. The chain carries TRBV4-2 and TRBJ1-2, with a weak D call TRBD1 (5 bases). The V gene's germline CDR1 is LGHNA and CDR2 YNFKEQ. V was pared by 0 bases and J by 7 bases, with 9 bases between. The CDR3 totals 13 residues. This CDR3 reads CASSQEAGPGYTF. In DNA, the CDR3 is TGTGCCAGCAGCCAAGAGGCAGGGCCTGGCTACACCTTC.

The rearrangement links TRBV5-5 to TRBJ1-6; a possible D gene is TRBD1 (6 bases). Between the trimmed V and J ends, which lost 0 bases and 9 bases, there was a span of 13 bases. Germline V gene data show CDR1 as SGHKS and CDR2 as YYEKEE (reference sequence). The CDR3 is made up of 15 amino acids. The CDR3 DNA follows: TGTGCCAGCAGCTTGGTAGGGGGACCAGGTTCACCCCTCCACTTT. Translating it yields CASSLVGGPGSPLHF.

This chain joins TRBV7-2 and TRBJ2-3, with 13 bases fitting TRBD2. V trimming: 1 base; J trimming: 2 bases; junction bases outside the gene matches: 6. The germline gives CDR1 SGHTA, CDR2 FQGNSA. This CDR3 is built from 18 residues. CDR3 DNA sequence: TGTGCCAGCAGCTTAGGGGAACTAGCGGGGGGGGTCACAGATACGCAGTATTTT. It codes for CASSLGELAGGVTDTQYF.

This clone has only a few counts. CDR3 region: CASSGIGTGGSYTF. For the CDR3, the DNA is TGTGCCAGCAGCGGTATCGGGACAGGGGGGAGCTACACCTTC. The V gene is TRBV11-3, the J gene TRBJ1-2; TRBD1 aligns across 11 bases. Per germline, CDR1 SGHNT and CDR2 YENEEA. V gave up 5 bases and J gave up 9 bases; unmatched junction bases: 8. The CDR3 runs to 14 residues.

The chain couples TRBV5-5 to TRBJ1-1; D ambiguous. This CDR3 spans 15 amino acids. V was shortened by 0 bases and J by 7 bases, with 16 bases between the two germline ends. Germline CDR1 is SGHKS and CDR2 is YYEKEE (reference sequence). The CDR3: CASSLVIAGQDEAFF. The CDR3 DNA sequence: TGTGCCAGCAGCTTGGTGATCGCGGGCCAGGATGAAGCTTTCTTT. The full variable domain, rest sourced from reference TRBV5-5 and TRBJ1-1, is DAGVTQSPTHLIKTRGQQVTLRCSPISGHKSVSWYQQVLGQGPQFIFQYYEKEERGRGNFPDRFSARQFPNYSSELNVNALLLGDSALYLCASSLVIAGQDEAFFGQGTRLTVV.

A single count supports this clone. V gene TRBV7-2 combines with J gene TRBJ1-5; no clear D gene. The length of the CDR3 is 13 residues. The V end was cut by 5 bases, the J end by 6 bases, with 11 bases between. Germline assignment: CDR1 SGHTA and CDR2 FQGNSA. The CDR3 spells CASSVVGTQPQHF. In DNA form, the CDR3 reads TGTGCCAGCAGCGTAGTGGGCACTCAGCCCCAGCATTTT.

This clone was counted only a few times. V gene TRBV7-2 combines with J gene TRBJ2-7, with a weak D call TRBD1 (6 bases). Germline V lookup: CDR1 SGHTA, CDR2 FQGNSA. V lost 2 bases and J 6 bases, leaving 11 bases between the germline ends. The CDR3 covers 13 residues. The CDR3 here is CASSLNRAGEQYF. CDR3 bases: TGTGCCAGCAGCTTAAACAGGGCGGGCGAGCAGTACTTC.

The gene calls are TRBV19 and TRBJ2-1; 11 positions match TRBD2. The germline V gene has CDR1 LNHDA and CDR2 SQIVND (reference sequence). J gave up 9 bases and V 6 bases, and 10 bases lay outside the gene matches. This CDR3 is built from 15 residues. This chain's CDR3 is CASSLLAGVGGEQFF. CDR3 nucleotide sequence: TGTGCCAGTAGCCTACTAGCGGGAGTTGGTGGTGAGCAGTTCTTC.

This rearrangement joins TRBV19 to TRBJ2-7; 7 positions match TRBD1. Germline values: CDR1 LNHDA, CDR2 SQIVND (reference sequence). Trimming at V came to 5 bases and at J to 3 bases, leaving 19 bases not matched to a gene. The CDR3 is made up of 18 amino acids. The CDR3 reads CASSVRGRGTATLYEQYF. The CDR3, as DNA: TGTGCCAGTAGTGTGAGAGGAAGAGGGACAGCGACTCTCTACGAGCAGTACTTC.

Only a few counts were recorded for this clone. This chain joins TRBV27 and TRBJ2-6; no clear D. The germline V gene encodes CDR1 MNHEY and CDR2 SMNVEV (reference sequence). V shed 4 bases and J shed 0 bases, with 7 bases lying between them. This CDR3 is 15 amino acids long. This CDR3 is CASSSYSSGANVLTF. CDR3 bases: TGTGCCAGCAGTTCATACAGCTCTGGGGCCAACGTCCTGACTTTC.

The chain uses TRBV7-2 and TRBJ1-1, with TRBD1 identical over 8 bases. Per germline, CDR1 SGHTA and CDR2 FQGNSA. Losses at the gene ends were 6 bases for V and 3 bases for J; bases not matched to a gene: 9. CDR3 length: 15 amino acids. Here the CDR3 reads CASSSPLTGDTEAFF. For the CDR3, the DNA is TGTGCCAGCAGTTCCCCTCTGACAGGGGACACTGAAGCTTTCTTT. The full variable domain, completed using reference TRBV7-2 and TRBJ1-1, is GAGVSQSPSNKVTEKGKDVELRCDPISGHTALYWYRQSLGQGLEFLIYFQGNSAPDKSGLPSDRFSAERTGGSVSTLTIQRTQQEDSAVYLCASSSPLTGDTEAFFGQGTRLTVV.